These T cell receptor beta chains were read from a single sample in a study of blood T cell repertoires in COVID-19. The assay was immunoSEQ multiplex PCR, and TCRdb's table has in-frame clones only and misses some. The sample records 150,000 or so clones, around 89% being singletons. The specimen was peripheral blood. These receptors all come from a woman aged 40 to 55 with acute or convalescent COVID-19. CDR3s include the opening cysteine and the closing phenylalanine or tryptophan.

J gene | V gene | CDR3 protein
TRBJ2-1 | TRBV5-1 | CASSLEDGTRNEQFF
TRBJ1-5 | TRBV18 | CASSQPDQPQHF
TRBJ1-1 | TRBV30 | CAWNRAGKAFF
TRBJ1-6 | TRBV2 | CASSAGTGFRNSPLHF
TRBJ2-5 | TRBV12-5 | CASGLARGQGETQYF
TRBJ2-5 | TRBV7-8 | CASSLNQPAETQYF
TRBJ2-1 | TRBV19 | CASSIAQGGFNEQFF
TRBJ1-5 | TRBV6-2/TRBV6-3 | CASSSGQTNSNQPQHF
TRBJ1-1 | TRBV30 | CAWSRRQAGLLYTEAFF
TRBJ2-1 | TRBV7-2 | CASSQTSGVSYNEQFF
TRBJ2-2 | TRBV11-2 | CASSYRSGELFF
TRBJ1-1 | TRBV7-3 | CASSPEGWDTEAFF
TRBJ2-1 | TRBV6-5 | CASSYRLAGGDEQFF
TRBJ2-7 | TRBV4-1 | CASSQEGQGAMRFYF
TRBJ2-7 | TRBV5-1 | CASASRQGAYEQYF
TRBJ1-1 | TRBV28 | CASSSGANTEAFF
TRBJ1-4 | TRBV9 | CASSVAGARSEKLFF
TRBJ2-1 | TRBV3-1/TRBV3-2 | CASSQTTNNEQFF
TRBJ2-3 | TRBV7-7 | CASSLEYSGRGTDTQYF
TRBJ2-1 | TRBV28 | CASSPGLAEQFF
TRBJ1-5 | TRBV12-5 | CASGLRGPNQPQHF
TRBJ1-1 | TRBV7-3 | CASSPEQGSEAFF
TRBJ1-2 | TRBV9 | CASSVELGQTDNYGYTF
TRBJ2-1 | TRBV9 | CASSVGTSGYYNEQFF
TRBJ2-7 | TRBV4-1 | CASSPGQGGLDYEQYF
TRBJ2-7 | TRBV4-1 | CASSQDQWDKGYEQYF
TRBJ1-2 | TRBV7-9 | CASSLWGDGYTF
TRBJ1-2 | TRBV30 | CAWGLRGLNYGYTF
TRBJ1-3 | TRBV9 | CASSVEAQGAGNTIYF
TRBJ2-7 | TRBV4-2 | CASSIDTGTGALQQYF
TRBJ2-5 | TRBV9 | CASSPHSSAKETQYF
TRBJ2-7 | TRBV7-6 | CASSSQGGGLLYEQYF
TRBJ2-7 | TRBV12-5 | CASGSPGTGNAYEQYF
TRBJ2-3 | TRBV15 | CATSREKGTDPSTDTQYF
TRBJ2-7 | TRBV9 | CASSAGGQVYEQYF
TRBJ2-1 | TRBV4-2 | CASSQDGTSGRSEQFF
TRBJ2-3 | TRBV7-9 | CASTPAGIGTDTQYF
TRBJ2-2 | TRBV7-3 | CASSPPQGKFAGELFF
TRBJ2-3 | TRBV5-1 | CASSLGTSGSNADTQYF
TRBJ1-2 | TRBV5-4 | CASSLASAEWRYTF
TRBJ1-5 | TRBV9 | CASSVGEGQPQHF
TRBJ2-1 | TRBV11-2 | CASSFSGEQFF
TRBJ2-7 | TRBV12-3/TRBV12-4 | CASTPSRAHEQYF
TRBJ1-3 | TRBV28 | CASRYGTAGNTIYF
TRBJ2-5 | TRBV2 | CASSVRETQYF
TRBJ2-1 | TRBV7-9 | CASSSPRGSSYNEQFF
TRBJ2-5 | TRBV3-1/TRBV3-2 | CASSQGRGETQYF
TRBJ2-1 | TRBV5-1 | CASSLDVGSSSYNEQFF
TRBJ1-2 | TRBV5-1 | CASSLETGNSYGYTF
TRBJ2-5 | TRBV28 | CASNVGGREETQYF
TRBJ1-2 | TRBV30 | CAWSRRQGAYGYTF
TRBJ1-2 | TRBV12-5 | CASGPLGSSAYGYTF
TRBJ1-1 | TRBV19 | CASSISGGKKNTEAFF